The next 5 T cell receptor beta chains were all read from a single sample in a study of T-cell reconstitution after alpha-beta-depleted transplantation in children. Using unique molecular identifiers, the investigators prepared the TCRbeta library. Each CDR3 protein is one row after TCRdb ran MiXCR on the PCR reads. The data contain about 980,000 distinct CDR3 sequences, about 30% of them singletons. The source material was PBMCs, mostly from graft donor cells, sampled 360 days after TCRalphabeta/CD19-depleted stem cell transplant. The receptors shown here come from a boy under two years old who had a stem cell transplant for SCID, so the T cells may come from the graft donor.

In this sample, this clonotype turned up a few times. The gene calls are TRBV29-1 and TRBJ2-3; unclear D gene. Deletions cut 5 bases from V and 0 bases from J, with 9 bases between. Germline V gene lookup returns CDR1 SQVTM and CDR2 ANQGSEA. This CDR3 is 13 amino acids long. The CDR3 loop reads CSVSPDSTDTQYF. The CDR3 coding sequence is TGCAGCGTTTCTCCTGACAGCACAGATACGCAGTATTTT.

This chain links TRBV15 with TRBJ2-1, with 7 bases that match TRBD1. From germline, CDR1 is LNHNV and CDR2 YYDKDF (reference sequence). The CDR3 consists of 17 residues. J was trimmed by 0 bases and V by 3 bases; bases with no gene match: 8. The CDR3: CATSRRGPASSYNEQFF. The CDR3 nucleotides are TGTGCCACCAGCAGGAGGGGGCCTGCAAGCTCCTACAATGAGCAGTTCTTC.

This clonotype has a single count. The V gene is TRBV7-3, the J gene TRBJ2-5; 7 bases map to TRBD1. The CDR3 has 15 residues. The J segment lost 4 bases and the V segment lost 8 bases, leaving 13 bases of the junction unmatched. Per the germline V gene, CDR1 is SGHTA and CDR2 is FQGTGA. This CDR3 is CASGPTGTTGETQYF. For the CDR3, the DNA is TGTGCCAGCGGGCCGACAGGGACAACAGGAGAGACCCAGTACTTC.

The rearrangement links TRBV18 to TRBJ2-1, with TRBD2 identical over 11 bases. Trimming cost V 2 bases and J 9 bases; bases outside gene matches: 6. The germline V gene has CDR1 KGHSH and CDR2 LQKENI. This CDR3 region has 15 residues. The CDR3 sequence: CASSPALAGVGEQFF. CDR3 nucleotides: TGTGCCAGCTCACCAGCACTAGCGGGGGTAGGTGAGCAGTTCTTC.

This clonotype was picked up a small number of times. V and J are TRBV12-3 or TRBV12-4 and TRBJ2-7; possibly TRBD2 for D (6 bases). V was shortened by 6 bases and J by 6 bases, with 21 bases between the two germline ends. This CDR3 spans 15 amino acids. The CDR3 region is CASSSGGTGTSEQYF. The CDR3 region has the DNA TGTGCCAGCAGCTCTGGGGGGACTGGGACCAGCGAGCAGTACTTC.